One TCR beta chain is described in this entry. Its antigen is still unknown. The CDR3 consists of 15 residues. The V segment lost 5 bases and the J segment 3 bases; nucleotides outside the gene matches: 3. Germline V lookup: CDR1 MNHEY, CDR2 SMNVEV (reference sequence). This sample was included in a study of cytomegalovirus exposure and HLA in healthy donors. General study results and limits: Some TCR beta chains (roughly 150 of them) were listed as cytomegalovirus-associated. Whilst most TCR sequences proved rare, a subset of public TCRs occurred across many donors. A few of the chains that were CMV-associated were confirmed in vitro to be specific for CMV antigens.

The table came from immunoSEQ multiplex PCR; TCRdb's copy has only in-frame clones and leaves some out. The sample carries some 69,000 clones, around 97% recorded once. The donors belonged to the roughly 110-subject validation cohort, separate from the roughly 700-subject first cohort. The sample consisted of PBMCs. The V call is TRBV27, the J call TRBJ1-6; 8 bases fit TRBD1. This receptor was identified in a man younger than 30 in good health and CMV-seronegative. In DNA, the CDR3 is TGTGCCAGCAGTCCCGACAGGGGCTATAATTCACCCCTCCACTTT. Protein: CASSPDRGYNSPLHF.